This TCR beta chain is from a study of PD-L1 blockade in urothelial cancer. Study in general: Blood underwent analysis 3 weeks (second dose) and 6 weeks after treatment began. A median blood sample held about 140,000 T cells and about 83,000 unique TCRs.

The method was immunoSEQ multiplex PCR; TCRdb's version includes in-frame clones alone and lacks a portion of them. The sample lists more than 95,000 clones, roughly 91% occurring once. Time point reported: peripheral blood 6 weeks after treatment start. Each patient presented with locally advanced or metastatic urothelial carcinoma. J gave up 5 bases and V 5 bases, and 10 bases lay outside the gene matches. The CDR3 covers 14 residues. Germline V gives CDR1 SGHNT, CDR2 YYREEE (reference sequence). This clonotype was obtained from a man aged 55 to 70 with urothelial cancer. The sequences come from PBMCs, collected around atezolizumab (anti-PD-L1) treatment. The chain combines TRBV5-4 with TRBJ2-7, with 7 positions matching TRBD1. The CDR3 DNA is TGTGCCAGCAGGCGGAGAGAGGGGGCTCACGAGCAGTACTTC. Amino acid sequence: CASRRREGAHEQYF.